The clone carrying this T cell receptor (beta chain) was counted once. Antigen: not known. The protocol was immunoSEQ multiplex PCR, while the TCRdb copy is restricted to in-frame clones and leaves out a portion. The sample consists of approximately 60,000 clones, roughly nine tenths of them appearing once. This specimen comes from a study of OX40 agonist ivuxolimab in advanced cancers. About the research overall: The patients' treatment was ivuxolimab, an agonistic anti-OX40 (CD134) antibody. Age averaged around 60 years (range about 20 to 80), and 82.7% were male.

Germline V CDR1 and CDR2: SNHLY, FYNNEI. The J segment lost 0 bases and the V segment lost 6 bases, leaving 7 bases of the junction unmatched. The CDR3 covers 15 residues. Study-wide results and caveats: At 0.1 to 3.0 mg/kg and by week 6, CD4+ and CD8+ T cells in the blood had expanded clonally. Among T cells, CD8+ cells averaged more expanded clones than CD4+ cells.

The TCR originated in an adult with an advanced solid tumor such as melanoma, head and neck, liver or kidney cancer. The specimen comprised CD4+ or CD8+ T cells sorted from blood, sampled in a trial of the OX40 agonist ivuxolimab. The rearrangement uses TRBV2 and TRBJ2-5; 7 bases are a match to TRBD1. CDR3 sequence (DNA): TGTGCCAGCAGCGCGACAGGGCCTTACCAAGAGACCCAGTACTTC. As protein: CASSATGPYQETQYF.